Below, 11 T cell receptor beta chains from the same sample are listed, as sequenced in a study of blood T cell repertoires in COVID-19 (TCRdb year 2020). The protocol used for the library was the immunoSEQ multiplex PCR assay. Drawn from immuneACCESS, this table holds only the in-frame rearrangements with V and J called that TCRdb kept. Clones are partly lost; checked studies trace under half to an unresolved V gene and leave the rest unexplained. Across this sample there are approximately 400,000 clones, with roughly nine tenths seen only once. 0.7% to 0.95% of the sample is taken by the ten largest. The specimen was PBMCs or T cells enriched from blood (not recorded which). Every receptor here comes from a woman aged 40-49 years who had been exposed to COVID-19.

V is TRBV2 and J is TRBJ2-5; tentative D call: TRBD1 (5 bases). CDR3 length equals 14 residues. Trimming left V 3 bases short and J 3 bases short, with 11 bases between. CDR1 is SNHLY, CDR2 FYNNEI, per germline. DNA of the CDR3: TGTGCCAGCAGTGACAGGGCGACAAAAGAGACCCAGTACTTC. It is translated as CASSDRATKETQYF.

The chain combines TRBV6-4 with TRBJ2-1, with TRBD2 identical over 13 bases. J was trimmed by 9 bases and V by 7 bases; bases with no gene match: 15. This CDR3 contains 17 residues. The germline CDR1 and CDR2 sequences are MRHNA and SNTAGT. The CDR3 nucleotides are TGTGCCAGCAAGGTGGGGCCCGGACTAGCGGGAGAGGGTGAGCAGTTCTTC. Protein product: CASKVGPGLAGEGEQFF.

V is TRBV2 and J is TRBJ2-1; 10 nucleotides agree with TRBD1. The ends lost 5 bases at V and 2 bases at J; junction bases unmatched: 6. The CDR3 consists of 16 residues. Germline CDR1 and CDR2: SNHLY and FYNNEI. CDR3 bases: TGTGCCAGCAGTAAAAAGACAGGGGGCCCCTACAATGAGCAGTTCTTC. Translated, it gives CASSKKTGGPYNEQFF.

This sequence joins TRBV19 and TRBJ2-3; D might be TRBD1 (8 bases). The germline gives CDR1 LNHDA, CDR2 SQIVND (reference sequence). The CDR3 extends over 15 amino acids. V was shortened by 6 bases and J by 0 bases, with 13 bases between the two germline ends. The CDR3 DNA is TGTGCCAGTAGGAACAGGGGGGGGAGCACAGATACGCAGTATTTT. Its translation is CASRNRGGSTDTQYF.

The chain joins TRBV7-9 to TRBJ2-1; the match to TRBD2 covers 10 bases. Trimming cost V 3 bases and J 8 bases; bases outside gene matches: 7. Germline lookup yields CDR1 SEHNR and CDR2 FQNEAQ (reference sequence). CDR3 length: 15 residues. The CDR3 region has the DNA TGTGCCAGCAGCTTCGAGGGGACTAGCGTTGATGAGCAGTTCTTC. Its protein product is CASSFEGTSVDEQFF.

V is TRBV12-5 and J is TRBJ1-1; D may be TRBD1 (5 bases). This CDR3 region has 19 residues. Germline V gene data show CDR1 as LGHNT and CDR2 as FRNRAP. V was cut by 3 bases and J by 4 bases, with 27 bases left in between. The CDR3 spells CASGFISKDTRARSTEAFF. CDR3 DNA sequence: TGTGCTAGTGGTTTCATATCAAAGGACACCCGCGCTCGGAGCACTGAAGCTTTCTTT.

J is TRBJ2-1 and V is TRBV21-1; the table's D call, TRBD2, has no DNA check behind it. TRBV21-1 is recorded as a pseudogene. This CDR3 contains 13 residues. This CDR3 reads CASSRGRDNEQFF. CDR3 in DNA: TGTGCCAGCAGCCGGGGTCGGGATAATGAGCAGTTCTTC.

This rearrangement joins TRBV4-3 to TRBJ1-1; the D is unclear. The CDR3 is 14 amino acids. The ends were cut back, 0 bases at V and 8 bases at J, with 13 bases in the middle. Germline values: CDR1 LGHNA, CDR2 YSLEER. In DNA form, the CDR3 reads TGCGCCAGCAGCCAAGATCTCTCGGGTTGGGAAGCTTTCTTT. Encoded protein: CASSQDLSGWEAFF.

The V and J genes are TRBV18 and TRBJ2-2; weak D call: TRBD1 (5 bases). V lost 0 bases and J lost 5, with 13 bases in between. CDR3 length: 16 amino acids. The germline gives CDR1 KGHSH, CDR2 LQKENI. CDR3 sequence: CASSPPSGKGTGELFF. The DNA of the CDR3 is TGTGCCAGCTCACCACCGTCAGGGAAAGGGACCGGGGAGCTGTTTTTT.

The rearrangement uses TRBV5-8 and TRBJ2-1; D is ambiguous. The CDR3 length is 11 residues. CDR1 and CDR2 (germline): SGHTS, YDEGEE. Trimming removed 1 base from V and 10 bases from J, with 6 bases in between. In nucleotides, the CDR3 is TGTGCCAGCAGCTTGTTCACAGAGCAGTTCTTC. Amino acid sequence: CASSLFTEQFF.

The chain uses TRBV24-1 and TRBJ2-3; 10 bases are a match to TRBD1. The CDR3 contains 15 residues. The germline V gene has CDR1 KGHDR and CDR2 SFDVKD. The V segment lost 4 bases and the J segment 5 bases; nucleotides outside the gene matches: 5. The chain's CDR3 is CATSEGTGVVDTQYF. The DNA of the CDR3 is TGTGCCACCAGTGAAGGGACAGGGGTAGTAGATACGCAGTATTTT.